Sequencing of this T cell receptor (beta chain) was carried out in a study of PD-L1 blockade in urothelial cancer. Looking at the study overall: Intravenous atezolizumab, 1,200 mg every 3 weeks, was begun by patients around 2014. Of about 30 patients, some 24 were males with bladder-origin urothelial cancer. Patients' histories included 0 to 3 prior chemotherapy regimens.

A word on this clone: Its antigen is undetermined.

Study conclusions and caveats: Expansion of tumor-associated blood clones at 3 weeks was greater in durable-benefit patients.

Libraries were prepared by immunoSEQ multiplex PCR; TCRdb keeps only in-frame clonotypes and omits some of them. The repertoire has fewer than 35,000 clones, about nine tenths of them found once; the top ten carry approximately 3.7%. Germline V gene data show CDR1 as SGHDN and CDR2 as FVKESK. This CDR3 comprises 16 residues. Trimming at V came to 0 bases and at J to 9 bases, leaving 8 bases not matched to a gene. The J gene is TRBJ2-1, the V gene TRBV14; 10 positions agree with TRBD2. The sequenced sample was PBMCs, obtained around atezolizumab (anti-PD-L1) treatment. The receptor comes from a man aged 45-60 years with urothelial cancer. Here the CDR3 reads CASSQESGRASIEQFF. CDR3 bases: TGTGCCAGCAGCCAAGAAAGCGGGAGGGCCTCTATTGAGCAGTTCTTC.